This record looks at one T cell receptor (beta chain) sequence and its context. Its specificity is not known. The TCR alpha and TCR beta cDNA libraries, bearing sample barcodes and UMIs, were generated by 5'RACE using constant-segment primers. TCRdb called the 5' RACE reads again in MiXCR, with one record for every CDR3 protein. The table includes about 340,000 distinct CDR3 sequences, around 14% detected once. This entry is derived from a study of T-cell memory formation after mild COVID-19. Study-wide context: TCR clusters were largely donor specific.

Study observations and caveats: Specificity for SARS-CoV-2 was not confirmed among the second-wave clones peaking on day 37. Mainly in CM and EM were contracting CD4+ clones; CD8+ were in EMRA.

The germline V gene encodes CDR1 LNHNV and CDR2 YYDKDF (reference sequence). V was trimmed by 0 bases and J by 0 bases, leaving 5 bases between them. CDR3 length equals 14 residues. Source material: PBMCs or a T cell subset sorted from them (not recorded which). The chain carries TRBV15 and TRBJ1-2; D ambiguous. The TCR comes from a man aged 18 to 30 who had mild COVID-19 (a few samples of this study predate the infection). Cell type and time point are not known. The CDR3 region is CATSRDSANYGYTF. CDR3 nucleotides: TGTGCCACCAGCAGAGATTCAGCTAACTATGGCTACACCTTC.